The sequence of this T cell receptor (beta chain) was determined in a study of T cell responses to AZD1222 COVID-19 vaccine. General study points: It was only after the peak T cell response that any repertoires were sampled. Donors were chiefly white British, with a greater number of females, and clonal diversity was perhaps underestimated. Spike-spanning, vaccine-associated CD4 TCRs were dominant at 160-218 and 743-854.

This clone was recorded once. What it binds is unknown. The method was immunoSEQ multiplex PCR; TCRdb's version includes in-frame clones alone and lacks a portion of them. The sample records tens of thousands of clones, 80% to 90% being singletons. Sequenced here: peripheral blood, sampled on day 0 of AZD1222 vaccination. The receptor was isolated from an adult in good health.

The CDR3 spells CASSPTGGINQPQHF. The CDR3 DNA follows: TGTGCCAGCAGCCCGACCGGGGGGATCAATCAGCCCCAGCATTTT. This rearrangement joins TRBV27 to TRBJ1-5; TRBD1 is a possible D gene (5 bases). The CDR3 loop spans 15 amino acids. V lost 6 bases to trimming and J lost 3 bases, with 15 bases between them. In germline, CDR1 is MNHEY, CDR2 SMNVEV (reference sequence).